This T cell receptor (beta chain) is drawn from a study of blood T cell repertoires in COVID-19. Study-level information: Samples representing acute and convalescent COVID-19 were sourced from the United States, Italy and Spain. Sources were T cells, B-cell-depleted T cells, or PBMCs; the material itself was cDNA or gDNA.

Authors' methods: Researchers report that nucleated cell counts were estimated from reference gene primer amplification. Clones were sequenced by immunoSEQ multiplex PCR, and TCRdb holds only the in-frame ones, with some missing. V, J and clone size are those of that table, while D and trimming were read from the DNA. The data contain 250,000 to 350,000 clones, roughly 84% of them singletons. Seattle-derived patients entered the study during active infection and were followed longitudinally. The J segment lost 6 bases and the V segment lost 3 bases, leaving 5 bases of the junction unmatched. Germline V gene data show CDR1 as DFQATT and CDR2 as SNEGSKA (reference sequence). The CDR3 extends over 15 amino acids.

The sequencing input was peripheral blood. This clonotype originated in a human donor with COVID-19, enrolled during active disease. The donor label of this sample is uncertain. The chain is built from TRBV20-1 and TRBJ1-6, with TRBD1 matching over 10 bases. CDR3 in amino acids: CSASNRDRGNSPLHF. In nucleotides, the CDR3 is TGCAGTGCTAGTAATCGGGACAGGGGTAATTCACCCCTCCACTTT.